Detailed here is one T cell receptor beta chain. Trimming took 2 bases from V and 0 from J; bases not matched to a gene: 3. CDR1 and CDR2 from the germline V gene are MDHEN and SYDVKM. The CDR3 extends over 15 amino acids. This specimen belongs to a study of blood T cell repertoires in COVID-19. Across the whole study: The analysed material was cDNA or gDNA that came from T cells, B-cell-depleted T cells, or PBMCs.

Per the original data handling: Nucleated cell number was recorded as an estimate derived from reference gene primer amplification. Assay used: immunoSEQ multiplex PCR; TCRdb lists only in-frame clones, some missing. V and J calls and clone size are those listed in that table; D and trimming were worked out from the DNA. The sample has roughly 110,000 clones, about three quarters seen once; the top ten hold roughly 6%. Followed over time, Seattle patients had been enrolled while infection was active. The receptor was isolated from an elderly man with COVID-19, enrolled during active disease. The chain combines TRBV28 with TRBJ2-7, with 8 bases that match TRBD1. Sequencing was carried out using peripheral blood. The CDR3 is CASSLPGQGSYEQYF. The CDR3 DNA is TGTGCCAGCAGTTTACCCGGACAGGGCTCCTACGAGCAGTACTTC.